Below, 30 T cell receptor beta chains from the same sample are listed, as sequenced in a study of blood T cell repertoires in COVID-19 (dated by TCRdb to between 2020 and 2021). The receptor library was made with the immunoSEQ multiplex PCR assay. Sourced from immuneACCESS, this table was stored by TCRdb with only in-frame sequences that have V and J called. A share of the clones is absent; for the studies checked, an unresolved V gene accounts for under half, and the remainder has no known explanation. This sample lists around 200,000 clones; around 82% were detected once. The top ten hold roughly 6% of the sample. Sequencing input: peripheral blood. The receptors stem from a woman in her seventies with acute or convalescent COVID-19.

The chain carries TRBV18 and TRBJ1-1; 7 bases map to TRBD1. V shed 3 bases and J 0 bases; nucleotides not matched to a gene: 7. The CDR3 is 16 amino acids. Germline values: CDR1 KGHSH, CDR2 LQKENI. This CDR3 is CASSPETGTVNTEAFF. As DNA, the CDR3 is TGTGCCAGCTCACCGGAGACCGGGACAGTGAACACTGAAGCTTTCTTT.

The chain carries TRBV14 and TRBJ2-1; 9 bases are shared with TRBD2. The germline V gene has CDR1 SGHDN and CDR2 FVKESK. J gave up 0 bases and V 1 base, and 10 bases lay outside the gene matches. The CDR3 is 19 amino acids. The DNA of the CDR3 is TGTGCCAGCAGCCAAGCCCCCCTCTTTAGCGGGAGCTCCTACAATGAGCAGTTCTTC. It specifies CASSQAPLFSGSSYNEQFF.

This clone was counted many times. The chain recombines TRBV9 with TRBJ2-5, with TRBD2 matching 7 bases. Per the germline V gene, CDR1 is SGDLS and CDR2 is YYNGEE. V trimming: 0 bases; J trimming: 4 bases; junction bases outside the gene matches: 9. The length of the CDR3 is 16 residues. This CDR3 reads CASSVEDGRLGETQYF. The CDR3 DNA reads TGTGCCAGCAGCGTAGAGGACGGGAGGTTGGGAGAGACCCAGTACTTC.

The V gene is TRBV5-4, the J gene TRBJ2-5; the match to TRBD2 covers 10 bases. Trimming at V came to 3 bases and at J to 3 bases, leaving 2 bases not matched to a gene. CDR1 and CDR2 from the germline V gene are SGHNT and YYREEE (reference sequence). The CDR3 spans 14 residues. The CDR3 sequence: CASSSLAGKETQYF. The CDR3 DNA reads TGTGCCAGCAGCTCACTAGCGGGAAAAGAGACCCAGTACTTC.

The chain couples TRBV25-1 to TRBJ2-5, with TRBD1 identical over 9 bases. V lost 9 bases, J lost 3 bases, and 5 bases stayed unmatched. Germline V lookup: CDR1 MGHDK, CDR2 SYGVNS. This CDR3 has 13 residues. The DNA of the CDR3 is TGTGCCAGTTGGGGACAGGGCAAAGAGACCCAGTACTTC. Amino acid sequence: CASWGQGKETQYF. The entire variable domain, with the rest obtained from reference TRBV25-1 and TRBJ2-5, is as follows: EADIYQTPRYLVIGTGKKITLECSQTMGHDKMYWYQQDPGMELHLIHYSYGVNSTEKGDLSSESTVSRIRTEHFPLTLESARPSHTSQYLCASWGQGKETQYFGPGTRLLVL.

The CDR3 spells CASSPRTSGRAYEQYF. In DNA form, the CDR3 reads TGTGCCAGCTCACCGCGGACTAGCGGGAGGGCCTACGAGCAGTACTTC. The chain recombines TRBV18 with TRBJ2-7; 15 bases are a match to TRBD2. Germline CDR1 is KGHSH and CDR2 is LQKENI. Trimming took 3 bases from V and 2 from J; bases not matched to a gene: 2. This CDR3 spans 16 amino acids.

The V call is TRBV28, the J call TRBJ2-7, with TRBD2 matching over 7 bases. The germline gives CDR1 MDHEN, CDR2 SYDVKM. Trimming cost V 2 bases and J 7 bases; bases outside gene matches: 5. CDR3 length equals 13 residues. CDR3 amino acids: CASSLAGAWEQYF. The CDR3 region has the DNA TGTGCCAGCAGTTTAGCGGGAGCATGGGAGCAGTACTTC.

The V gene is TRBV25-1, the J gene TRBJ1-1, with 7 bases aligning to TRBD1. The V segment lost 6 bases and the J segment 4 bases; nucleotides outside the gene matches: 11. Germline assignment: CDR1 MGHDK and CDR2 SYGVNS. There are 15 residues in the CDR3. The CDR3 nucleotides read TGTGCCAGCAGCCCACCGACAGGGAGTGGCACTGAAGCTTTCTTT. Its translation: CASSPPTGSGTEAFF.

The chain has TRBV29-1 and TRBJ2-1, with 13 bases matching TRBD2. Germline V gene data show CDR1 as SQVTM and CDR2 as ANQGSEA. Unmatched junction bases numbered 4, after V lost 4 bases and J lost 7 bases. This CDR3 is 14 amino acids long. The CDR3: CSVGTSGSGNEQFF. CDR3 coding DNA: TGCAGCGTTGGGACTAGCGGGAGCGGAAATGAGCAGTTCTTC.

The V and J genes are TRBV29-1 and TRBJ2-7; no reliable D call. The germline CDR1 and CDR2 sequences are SQVTM and ANQGSEA. The CDR3 runs to 11 residues. V was cut by 6 bases and J by 7 bases, with 13 bases left in between. CDR3 in DNA: TGCAGCGTCGCTCACAGAGAAGAGCAGTACTTC. This translates into CSVAHREEQYF.

The rearrangement uses TRBV7-2 and TRBJ1-1; 9 bases line up with TRBD1. Germline trimming cut 3 bases from V and 6 bases from J; bases unmatched to any gene: 8. The CDR3 covers 15 residues. The germline V gene encodes CDR1 SGHTA and CDR2 FQGNSA. The CDR3 nucleotides are TGTGCCAGCAGCTTTAGCTCGGGACAGGGCTCTGAAGCTTTCTTT. This translates into CASSFSSGQGSEAFF.

This clone was seen once. V usage is TRBV27 and J usage is TRBJ2-6, with D maybe TRBD1 (6 bases). Germline values: CDR1 MNHEY, CDR2 SMNVEV (reference sequence). V lost 1 base and J lost 4, with 11 bases in between. CDR3 size: 16 residues. Here the CDR3 reads CASSLLQGSGANVLTF. The CDR3 bases are TGTGCCAGCAGTTTATTACAGGGATCGGGGGCCAACGTCCTGACTTTC.

V and J are TRBV19 and TRBJ2-3, with TRBD1 matching 8 bases. Germline assignment: CDR1 LNHDA and CDR2 SQIVND (reference sequence). Trimming at V came to 6 bases and at J to 2 bases, leaving 10 bases not matched to a gene. The CDR3 is 16 residues long. The CDR3 coding sequence is TGTGCCAGTAGGACTCGACAGGGGTGGGACACAGATACGCAGTATTTT. Its protein is CASRTRQGWDTDTQYF.

The gene calls are TRBV11-3 and TRBJ1-3; D is perhaps TRBD1 (6 bases). Trimming took off 5 bases at V and 3 bases at J, with 11 bases between the two ends. The CDR3 is 14 residues long. Looked up from germline, CDR1 is SGHNT and CDR2 is YENEEA. The CDR3 sequence is CASSPGQSGNTIYF. DNA of the CDR3: TGTGCCAGCAGCCCCGGACAGAGTGGAAACACCATATATTTT.

This chain joins TRBV5-1 and TRBJ1-1, with TRBD1 identical over 7 bases. J was trimmed by 4 bases and V by 7 bases; bases with no gene match: 7. Germline lookup yields CDR1 SGHRS and CDR2 YFSETQ. This CDR3 comprises 13 residues. The CDR3 DNA sequence: TGCGCCAGCGGGGACAGCGAGGGCACTGAAGCTTTCTTT. Translating gives CASGDSEGTEAFF.

The chain recombines TRBV11-2 with TRBJ2-7; D ambiguous. V lost 1 base to trimming and J lost 2 bases, with 9 bases between them. Germline values: CDR1 SGHAT, CDR2 FQNNGV. This CDR3 spans 14 amino acids. The CDR3 DNA follows: TGTGCCAGCAGCTTAGTCACAGCCACCTACGAGCAGTACTTC. Translation: CASSLVTATYEQYF.

The J gene is TRBJ2-1, the V gene TRBV3-1 (or the pseudogene TRBV3-2); 12 nucleotides match TRBD2. The CDR3 consists of 14 residues. Germline V gene sequence: CDR1 LGHDT, CDR2 YNNKEL (reference sequence). V shed 2 bases and J 10 bases; nucleotides not matched to a gene: 3. The CDR3 bases are TGTGCCAGCAGCCAATCCCTAGCGGGAGGGGAGCAGTTCTTC. This translates into CASSQSLAGGEQFF.

The chain has TRBV7-9 and TRBJ2-5; D is possibly TRBD2 (5 bases). V dropped 5 bases and J dropped 4 bases, with 17 bases sitting between them. Germline assignment: CDR1 SEHNR and CDR2 FQNEAQ (reference sequence). The CDR3 has 15 residues. The CDR3 DNA is TGTGCCAGCAGCCCGCGGACTGCGGCTTCAGAGACCCAGTACTTC. This encodes CASSPRTAASETQYF.

This clone was counted a single time. The chain uses TRBV28 and TRBJ2-1; TRBD2 agrees at 14 bases. CDR3 length: 16 residues. From germline, CDR1 is MDHEN and CDR2 SYDVKM. The V and J ends lost 4 bases and 10 bases, in that order; junction bases with no gene match: 9. The CDR3 loop is CASSSTGTSGSREQFF. CDR3 in DNA: TGTGCCAGCAGTTCCACCGGGACTAGCGGGAGCAGGGAGCAGTTCTTC.

As to this clone: A clone one base away is much larger, so this may be a read error. This same CDR3 is encoded by further DNA sequences in the sample. The rearrangement joins TRBV6-4 to TRBJ2-3; 8 bases line up with TRBD2. This CDR3 has 15 amino acids. Germline V CDR1 and CDR2: MRHNA, SNTAGT. With 3 bases clipped from V and 0 bases from J, the junction kept 2 bases outside the gene matches. The CDR3 DNA reads as TGTGCCAGCAGTGAGTCTAGCGGGAGCACAGATACGCAGTATTTT. Amino acid sequence: CASSESSGSTDTQYF.

This clone came up many times. CDR3 sequence reads: CASSSSGGGLNEQFF. The CDR3 DNA follows: TGTGCCAGCTCATCAAGCGGGGGCGGACTCAATGAGCAGTTCTTC. The genes are TRBV18 and TRBJ2-1; the match to TRBD2 covers 8 bases. V was clipped by 5 bases and J by 6 bases; unmatched bases: 9. Germline V gene data show CDR1 as KGHSH and CDR2 as LQKENI. The CDR3 contains 15 residues.

This clone has only a few counts. The CDR3 loop is CASSQQGTEETQYF. DNA for the CDR3: TGTGCCAGCAGCCAACAAGGGACAGAAGAGACCCAGTACTTC. The chain is built from TRBV5-4 and TRBJ2-5; 7 nucleotides line up with TRBD1. The V gene's germline CDR1 is SGHNT and CDR2 YYREEE (reference sequence). V lost 4 bases, J lost 3 bases, and 6 bases stayed unmatched. The CDR3 is 14 amino acids.

Only a few counts were recorded for this clone. The chain combines TRBV11-3 with TRBJ2-1; D might be TRBD2 (6 bases). The CDR3 has 14 residues. Germline loops: CDR1 SGHNT, CDR2 YENEEA. Trimming cost V 0 bases and J 6 bases, with 9 bases left between them. CDR3 DNA: TGTGCCAGCAGCTTAGATTTACTAGCCAATGAGCAGTTCTTC. It is translated as CASSLDLLANEQFF.

V gene TRBV18 combines with J gene TRBJ1-6; no reliable D call. This CDR3 contains 13 residues. V gave up 4 bases and J gave up 7 bases, with 8 bases separating them. Looked up from germline, CDR1 is KGHSH and CDR2 is LQKENI. The CDR3, as DNA: TGTGCCAGCTCACAAGAGGAGAATTCACCCCTCCACTTT. Translation: CASSQEENSPLHF.

The rearrangement uses TRBV7-9 and TRBJ2-1; 10 nucleotides line up with TRBD1. The CDR3 consists of 18 residues. V lost 4 bases to trimming and J lost 1 base; unmatched junction nucleotides: 10. Germline V gene data show CDR1 as SEHNR and CDR2 as FQNEAQ (reference sequence). The CDR3 here is CASSSIVGGQGSYNEQFF. The DNA of the CDR3 is TGTGCCAGCAGCTCGATAGTGGGGGGACAGGGGTCCTACAATGAGCAGTTCTTC. Full variable domain (missing parts from reference TRBV7-9 and TRBJ2-1): DTGVSQNPRHKITKRGQNVTFRCDPISEHNRLYWYRQTLGQGPEFLTYFQNEAQLEKSRLLSDRFSAERPKGSFSTLEIQRTEQGDSAMYLCASSSIVGGQGSYNEQFFGPGTRLTVL.

V is TRBV3-1 (or the pseudogene TRBV3-2) and J is TRBJ1-2; a weak D match, TRBD1 (5 bases). The germline V and J ends were trimmed by 1 base and 2 bases, with 11 bases remaining between them. CDR1 is LGHDT and CDR2 is YNNKEL in the germline V gene (reference sequence). The CDR3 is 15 residues long. CDR3 nucleotides: TGTGCCAGCAGCCAAGGTGGTGGGGCGAACTATGGCTACACCTTC. Encoded protein: CASSQGGGANYGYTF.

This CDR3 is CASRETGSSSGANVLTF. CDR3 nucleotide sequence: TGCGCCAGCAGGGAGACAGGTTCCAGCTCTGGGGCCAACGTCCTGACTTTC. The V call is TRBV5-1, the J call TRBJ2-6; tentatively, D is TRBD1 (6 bases). V lost 5 bases to trimming and J lost 0 bases, with 15 bases between them. The CDR3 loop spans 17 amino acids. Germline CDR1 reads SGHRS; CDR2 reads YFSETQ.

The J gene is TRBJ2-7, the V gene TRBV5-4, with 9 bases fitting TRBD1. The germline V gene encodes CDR1 SGHNT and CDR2 YYREEE (reference sequence). The CDR3 consists of 14 residues. V shed 4 bases and J 2 bases; nucleotides not matched to a gene: 4. The DNA of the CDR3 is TGTGCCAGCAGCCCCGGGACAGGGACCTACGAGCAGTACTTC. This gives the protein CASSPGTGTYEQYF.

The chain links TRBV7-3 to TRBJ2-3; no definite D call. The CDR3 totals 16 residues. Germline CDR1 and CDR2: SGHTA and FQGTGA. V lost 1 base to trimming and J lost 2 bases, with 13 bases between them. In DNA, the CDR3 is TGTGCCAGCAGCTTAAATTCGCTCACCTACACAGATACGCAGTATTTT. This codes for CASSLNSLTYTDTQYF.

V is TRBV28 and J is TRBJ2-1; 11 bases are shared with TRBD1. This CDR3 contains 16 residues. CDR1 and CDR2 from the germline V gene are MDHEN and SYDVKM. The trim removed 4 bases at V and 7 bases at J, leaving 9 bases unmatched. CDR3 nucleotides: TGTGCCAGCAGTTCGCCCGGGACAGGGGGTAATAATGAGCAGTTCTTC. Its translation is CASSSPGTGGNNEQFF.